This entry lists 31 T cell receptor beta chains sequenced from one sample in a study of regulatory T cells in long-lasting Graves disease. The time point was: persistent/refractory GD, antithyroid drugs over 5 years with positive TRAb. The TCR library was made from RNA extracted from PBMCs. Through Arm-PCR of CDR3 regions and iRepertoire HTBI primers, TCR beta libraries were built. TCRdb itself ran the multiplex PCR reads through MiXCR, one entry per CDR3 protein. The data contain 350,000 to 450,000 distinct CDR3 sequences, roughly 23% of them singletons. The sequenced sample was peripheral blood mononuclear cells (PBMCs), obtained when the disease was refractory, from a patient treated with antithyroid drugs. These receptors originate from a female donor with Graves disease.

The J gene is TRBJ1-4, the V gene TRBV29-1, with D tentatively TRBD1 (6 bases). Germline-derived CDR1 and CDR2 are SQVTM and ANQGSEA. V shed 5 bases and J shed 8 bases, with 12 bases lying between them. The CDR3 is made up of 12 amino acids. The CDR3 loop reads CSVLQGGEKLFF. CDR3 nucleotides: TGCAGCGTTCTACAGGGTGGGGAAAAACTGTTTTTT. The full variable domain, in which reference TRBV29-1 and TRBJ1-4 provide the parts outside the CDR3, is SAVISQKPSRDICQRGTSLTIQCQVDSQVTMMFWYRQQPGQSLTLIATANQGSEATYESGFVIDKFPISRPNLTFSTLTVSNMSPEDSSIYLCSVLQGGEKLFFGSGTQLSVL.

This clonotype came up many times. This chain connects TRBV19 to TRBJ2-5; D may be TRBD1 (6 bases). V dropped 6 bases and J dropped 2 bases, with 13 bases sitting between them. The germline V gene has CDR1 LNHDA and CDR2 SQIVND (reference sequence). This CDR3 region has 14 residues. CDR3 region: CASSYFGQQETQYF. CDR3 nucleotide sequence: TGTGCCAGTAGCTACTTCGGACAGCAAGAGACCCAGTACTTC.

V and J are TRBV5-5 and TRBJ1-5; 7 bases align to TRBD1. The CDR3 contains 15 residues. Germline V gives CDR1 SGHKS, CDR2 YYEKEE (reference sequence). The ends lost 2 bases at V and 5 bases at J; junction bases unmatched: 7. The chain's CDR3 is CASSFEGGDYQPQHF. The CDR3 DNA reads TGTGCCAGCAGCTTCGAAGGGGGCGACTATCAGCCCCAGCATTTT.

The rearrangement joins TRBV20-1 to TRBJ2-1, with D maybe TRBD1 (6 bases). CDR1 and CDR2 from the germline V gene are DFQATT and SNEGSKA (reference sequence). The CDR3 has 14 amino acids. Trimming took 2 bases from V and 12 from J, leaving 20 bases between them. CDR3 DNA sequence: TGCAGTGCTAGATTGGACAGCGGTTCTGAAGCGCAGTTCTTC. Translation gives CSARLDSGSEAQFF.

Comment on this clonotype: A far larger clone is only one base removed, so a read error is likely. The DNA of the CDR3 is TGTGCCAGCTCCCTGGGACAGAGGGGGGAGCAGTACTTC. This encodes CASSLGQRGEQYF. The chain is built from TRBV28 and TRBJ2-7; TRBD1 matches 7 bases. Germline V gene data show CDR1 as MDHEN and CDR2 as SYDVKM. This CDR3 comprises 13 residues. Germline trimming cut 8 bases from V and 7 bases from J; bases unmatched to any gene: 11.

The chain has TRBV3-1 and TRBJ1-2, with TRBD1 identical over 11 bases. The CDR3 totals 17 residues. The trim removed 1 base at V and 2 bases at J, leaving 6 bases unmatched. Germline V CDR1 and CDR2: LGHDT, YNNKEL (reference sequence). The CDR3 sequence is CASSQVFRDRGNYGYTF. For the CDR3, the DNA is TGTGCCAGCAGCCAAGTATTTCGGGACAGGGGGAACTATGGCTACACCTTC.

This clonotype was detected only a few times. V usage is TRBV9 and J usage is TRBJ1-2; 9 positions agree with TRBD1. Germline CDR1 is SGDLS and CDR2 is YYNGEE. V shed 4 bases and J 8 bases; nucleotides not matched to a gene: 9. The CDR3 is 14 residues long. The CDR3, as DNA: TGTGCCAGCAGCACTCCCGGACAGGGGTGGGGCTACACCTTC. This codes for CASSTPGQGWGYTF.

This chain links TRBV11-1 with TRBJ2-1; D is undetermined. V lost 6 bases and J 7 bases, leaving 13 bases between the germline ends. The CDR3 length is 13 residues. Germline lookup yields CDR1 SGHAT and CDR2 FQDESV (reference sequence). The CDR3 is CASSSSFGNEQFF. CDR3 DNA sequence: TGTGCCAGCAGTAGTTCATTCGGTAATGAGCAGTTCTTC.

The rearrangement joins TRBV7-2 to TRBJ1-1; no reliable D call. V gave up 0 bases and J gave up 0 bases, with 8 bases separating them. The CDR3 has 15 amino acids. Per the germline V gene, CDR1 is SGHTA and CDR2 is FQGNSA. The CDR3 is CASSLAPTVNTEAFF. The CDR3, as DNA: TGTGCCAGCAGCTTAGCGCCAACAGTGAACACTGAAGCTTTCTTT.

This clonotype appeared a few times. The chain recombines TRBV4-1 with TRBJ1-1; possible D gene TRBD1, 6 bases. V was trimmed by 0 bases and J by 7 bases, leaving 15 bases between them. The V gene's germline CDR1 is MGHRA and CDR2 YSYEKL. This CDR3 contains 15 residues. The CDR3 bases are TGCGCCAGCAGCCAAGATCAAACAGGGCGGGGTGAAGCTTTCTTT. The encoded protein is CASSQDQTGRGEAFF.

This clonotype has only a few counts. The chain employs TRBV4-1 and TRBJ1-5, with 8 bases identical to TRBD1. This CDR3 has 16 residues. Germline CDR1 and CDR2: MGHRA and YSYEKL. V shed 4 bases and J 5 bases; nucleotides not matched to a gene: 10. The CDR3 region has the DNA TGCGCCAGCAGCCGAGACCCAGGGGGCGCCGATCAGCCCCAGCATTTT. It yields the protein CASSRDPGGADQPQHF.

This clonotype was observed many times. The CDR3 nucleotides read TGTGCCAGCAGCCCGACCGGGTACGGTCAGCCCCAGCATTTT. Amino acids: CASSPTGYGQPQHF. The J gene is TRBJ1-5, the V gene TRBV28, with D unclear. V was cut by 6 bases and J by 6 bases, with 15 bases left in between. The CDR3 runs to 14 residues. CDR1 MDHEN and CDR2 SYDVKM come from the germline V gene. Combining the CDR3 with reference TRBV28 and TRBJ1-5 gives the whole variable domain DVKVTQSSRYLVKRTGEKVFLECVQDMDHENMFWYRQDPGLGLRLIYFSYDVKMKEKGDIPEGYSVSREKKERFSLILESASTNQTSMYLCASSPTGYGQPQHFGDGTRLSIL.

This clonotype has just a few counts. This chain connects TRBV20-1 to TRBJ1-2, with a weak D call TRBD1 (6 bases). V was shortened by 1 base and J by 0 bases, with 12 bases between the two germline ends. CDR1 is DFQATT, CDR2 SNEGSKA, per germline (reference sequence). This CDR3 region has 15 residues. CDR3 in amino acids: CSARVWDNANYGYTF. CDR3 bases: TGCAGTGCTAGAGTGTGGGACAATGCTAACTATGGCTACACCTTC.

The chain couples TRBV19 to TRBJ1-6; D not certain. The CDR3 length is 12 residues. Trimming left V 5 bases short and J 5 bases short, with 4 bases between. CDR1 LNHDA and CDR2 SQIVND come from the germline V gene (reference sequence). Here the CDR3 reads CASSYNNSPLHF. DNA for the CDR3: TGTGCCAGTAGTTACAATAATTCACCCCTCCACTTT.

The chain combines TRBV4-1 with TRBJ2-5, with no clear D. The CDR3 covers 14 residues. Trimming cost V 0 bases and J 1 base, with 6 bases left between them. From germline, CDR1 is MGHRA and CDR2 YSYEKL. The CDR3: CASSQEPIQETQYF. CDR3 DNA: TGCGCCAGCAGCCAAGAACCGATCCAAGAGACCCAGTACTTC.

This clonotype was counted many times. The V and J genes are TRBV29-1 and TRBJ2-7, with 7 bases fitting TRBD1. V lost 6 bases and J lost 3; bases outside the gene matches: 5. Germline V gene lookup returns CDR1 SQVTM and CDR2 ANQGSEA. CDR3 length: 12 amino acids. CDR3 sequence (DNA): TGCAGCGTCCGGGACAGCGGCTACGAGCAGTACTTC. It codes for CSVRDSGYEQYF.

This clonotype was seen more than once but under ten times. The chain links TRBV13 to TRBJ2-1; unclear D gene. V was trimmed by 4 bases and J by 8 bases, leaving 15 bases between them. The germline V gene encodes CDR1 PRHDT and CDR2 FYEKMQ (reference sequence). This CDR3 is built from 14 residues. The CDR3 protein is CASSSRWIADEQFF. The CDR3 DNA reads TGTGCCAGCAGCTCCCGGTGGATAGCCGATGAGCAGTTCTTC.

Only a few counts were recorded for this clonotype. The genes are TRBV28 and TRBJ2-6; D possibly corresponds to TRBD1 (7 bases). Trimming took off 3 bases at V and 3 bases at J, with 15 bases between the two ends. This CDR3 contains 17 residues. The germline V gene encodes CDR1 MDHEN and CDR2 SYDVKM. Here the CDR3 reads CASSLLQGGGGANVLTF. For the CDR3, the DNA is TGTGCCAGCAGTTTGTTGCAGGGGGGCGGTGGGGCCAACGTCCTGACTTTC.

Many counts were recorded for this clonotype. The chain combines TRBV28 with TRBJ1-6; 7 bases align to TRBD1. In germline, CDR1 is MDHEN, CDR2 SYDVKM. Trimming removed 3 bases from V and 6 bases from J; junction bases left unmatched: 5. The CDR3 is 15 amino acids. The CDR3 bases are TGTGCCAGCAGTTTGGCGGGACAGAGTAATTCACCCCTCCACTTT. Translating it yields CASSLAGQSNSPLHF.

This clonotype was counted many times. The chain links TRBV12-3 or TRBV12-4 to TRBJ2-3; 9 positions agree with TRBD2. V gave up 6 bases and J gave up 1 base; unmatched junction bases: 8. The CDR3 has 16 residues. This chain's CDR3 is CASSAGTSLRTDTQYF. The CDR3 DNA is TGTGCCAGCAGCGCCGGGACTAGCTTACGCACAGATACGCAGTATTTT.

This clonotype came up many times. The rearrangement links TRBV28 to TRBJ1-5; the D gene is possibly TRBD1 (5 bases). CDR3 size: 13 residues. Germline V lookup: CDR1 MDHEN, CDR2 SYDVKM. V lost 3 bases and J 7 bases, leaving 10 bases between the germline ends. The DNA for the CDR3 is TGTGCCAGCAGTTTCCGGGGCGGGCAGCCCCAGCATTTT. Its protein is CASSFRGGQPQHF.

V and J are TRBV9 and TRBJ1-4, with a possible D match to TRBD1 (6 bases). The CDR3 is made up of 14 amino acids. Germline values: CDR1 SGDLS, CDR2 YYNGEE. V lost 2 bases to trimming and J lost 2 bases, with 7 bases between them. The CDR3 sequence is CASSVTGTNEKLFF. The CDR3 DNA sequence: TGTGCCAGCAGCGTTACAGGGACTAATGAAAAACTGTTTTTT.

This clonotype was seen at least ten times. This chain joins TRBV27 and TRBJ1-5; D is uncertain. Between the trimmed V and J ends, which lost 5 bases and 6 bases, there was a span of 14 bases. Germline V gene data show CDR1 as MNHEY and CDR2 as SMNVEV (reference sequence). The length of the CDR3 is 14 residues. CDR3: CASSPAGMGQPQHF. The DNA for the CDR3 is TGTGCCAGCAGTCCAGCCGGGATGGGTCAGCCCCAGCATTTT.

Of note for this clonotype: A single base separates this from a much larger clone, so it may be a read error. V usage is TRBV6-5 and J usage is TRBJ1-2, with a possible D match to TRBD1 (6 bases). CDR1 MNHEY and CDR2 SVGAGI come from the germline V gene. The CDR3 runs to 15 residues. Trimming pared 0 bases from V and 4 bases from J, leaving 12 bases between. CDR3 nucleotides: TGTGCCAGCAGTTACTCACAGGGACCTTCCTATGGCTACACCTTC. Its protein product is CASSYSQGPSYGYTF.

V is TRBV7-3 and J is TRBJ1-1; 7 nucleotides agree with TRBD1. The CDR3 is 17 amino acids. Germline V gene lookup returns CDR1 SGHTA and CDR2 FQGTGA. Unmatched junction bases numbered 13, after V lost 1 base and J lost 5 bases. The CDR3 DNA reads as TGTGCCAGCAGCTTAAGAGGGGGCGCAATTAGTAAAACTGAAGCTTTCTTT. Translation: CASSLRGGAISKTEAFF.

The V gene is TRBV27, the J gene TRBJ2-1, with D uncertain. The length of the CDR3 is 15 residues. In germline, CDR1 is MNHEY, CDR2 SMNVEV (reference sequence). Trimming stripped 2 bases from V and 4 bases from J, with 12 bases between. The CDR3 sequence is CASSLRQVMYNEQFF. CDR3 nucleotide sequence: TGTGCCAGCAGTTTACGCCAGGTGATGTACAATGAGCAGTTCTTC.

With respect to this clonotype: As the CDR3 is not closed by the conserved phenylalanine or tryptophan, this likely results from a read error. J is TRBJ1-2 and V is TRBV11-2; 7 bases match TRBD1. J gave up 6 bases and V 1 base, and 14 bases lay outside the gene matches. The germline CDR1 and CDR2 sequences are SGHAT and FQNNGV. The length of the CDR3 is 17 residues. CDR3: CASSLVGGGPLGDGYTL. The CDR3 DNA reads TGTGCCAGCAGCTTAGTAGGGGGCGGGCCCCTTGGGGATGGCTACACCCTC.

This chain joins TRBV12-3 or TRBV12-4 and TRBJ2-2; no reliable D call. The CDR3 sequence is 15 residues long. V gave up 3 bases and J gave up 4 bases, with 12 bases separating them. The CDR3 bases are TGTGCCAGCAGTTTCGGGTCCCTATTCACCGGGGAGCTGTTTTTT. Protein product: CASSFGSLFTGELFF.

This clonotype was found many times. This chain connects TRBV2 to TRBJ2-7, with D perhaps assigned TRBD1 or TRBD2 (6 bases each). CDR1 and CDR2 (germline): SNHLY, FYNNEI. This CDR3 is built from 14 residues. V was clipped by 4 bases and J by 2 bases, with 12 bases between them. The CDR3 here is CASSAEGGPYEQYF. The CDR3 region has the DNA TGTGCCAGCAGTGCAGAGGGGGGCCCCTACGAGCAGTACTTC.

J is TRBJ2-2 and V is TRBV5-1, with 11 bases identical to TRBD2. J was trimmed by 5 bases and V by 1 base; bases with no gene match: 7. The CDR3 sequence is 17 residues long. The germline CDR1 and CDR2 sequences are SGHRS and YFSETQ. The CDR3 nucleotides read TGCGCCAGCAGCTTGCCCCAACTAGCGGGAGCAACCGGGGAGCTGTTTTTT. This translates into CASSLPQLAGATGELFF.

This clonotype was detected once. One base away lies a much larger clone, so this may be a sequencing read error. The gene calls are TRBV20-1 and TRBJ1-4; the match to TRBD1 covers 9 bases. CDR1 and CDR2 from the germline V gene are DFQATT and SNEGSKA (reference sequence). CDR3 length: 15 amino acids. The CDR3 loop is CSAKTGGGFSEKLVF. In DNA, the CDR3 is TGCAGTGCTAAGACAGGGGGAGGGTTTAGTGAAAAACTGGTTTTT.